The present T cell receptor beta chain was sequenced within a study of OX40 agonist ivuxolimab in advanced cancers. At the level of the study: Across the patients, intravenous ivuxolimab was delivered every 2 weeks at 0.01 to 10 mg/kg. General study results and limits: Relative to CD4+ cells, CD8+ T cells on average had more expanded clones.

For this clone: Its antigen remains unknown.

CDR3 length: 18 residues. Germline V CDR1 and CDR2: LGHNA, YNFKEQ. Sequenced by immunoSEQ multiplex PCR; TCRdb stores in-frame clones only, minus some. The sample gives roughly 100,000 clones, 70% to 85% of which show up once; almost 1.5% is in the top ten. Baseline, cycle 4 day 1, and cycle 7 day 1 were the blood sampling points. Sequenced material: CD4+ or CD8+ T cells sorted from blood, taken in a trial of the OX40 agonist ivuxolimab. The V and J genes are TRBV4-2 and TRBJ2-5, with TRBD2 matching 12 bases. Gene TRBJ2-7 matches the end of the DNA better, so the J call may be wrong. The clonotype was recovered from an adult with an advanced solid tumor such as melanoma, head and neck, liver or kidney cancer. The CDR3 DNA reads TGTGCCAGCAGCCAAGACTTAGCGACTAGCGGGGGAACCTACGAGCAGTACTTC. Translated: CASSQDLATSGGTYEQYF.